This TCR beta chain was found in a study of blood T cell repertoires in COVID-19. This CDR3 has 14 residues. CDR1 is LNHDA, CDR2 SQIVND, per germline (reference sequence). Trimming pared 6 bases from V and 2 bases from J, leaving 14 bases between. Profiling relied on immunoSEQ multiplex PCR, and the TCRdb table lists in-frame clones only, not all of them. The top ten clones hold about 2.5% of a sample with 200,000 to 250,000 clones, about 88% of them seen once. The V gene is TRBV19, the J gene TRBJ2-7; the D gene is possibly TRBD1 (7 bases). Sequenced sample: peripheral blood. The sequence was collected from a woman between 55 and 75 years old with acute or convalescent COVID-19. Written as DNA, the CDR3 is TGTGCCAGTAGGCCCACAGGGGAGGCCTACGAGCAGTACTTC. As protein: CASRPTGEAYEQYF. The full variable domain, with the rest looked up from reference TRBV19 and TRBJ2-7, is DGGITQSPKYLFRKEGQNVTLSCEQNLNHDAMYWYRQDPGQGLRLIYYSQIVNDFQKGDIAEGYSVSREKKESFPLTVTSAQKNPTAFYLCASRPTGEAYEQYFGPGTRLTVT.